This T cell receptor beta chain emerged from a study of T cells in Graves' hyperthyroidism and ophthalmopathy. TCR beta CDR3 sequences were amplified from RNA transcripts. The HTBI set primed first-round TCR CDR3 RT-PCR. TCRdb used MiXCR to reprocess the multiplex PCR reads, holding one entry per CDR3 protein. The data hold under 400,000 distinct CDR3 sequences, with 15% to 20% observed a single time. The V gene lost 5 bases and the J gene lost 4 bases, with 11 bases spanning the gap. The CDR3 runs 13 residues. Under 3 months was the duration of disease in ophthalmopathy patients, who also had a Clinical Activity Score of at least 3 and a NOSPECS grade of at least 4. Together with thyroid ultrasound, orbital computed tomography, serum thyroxine and TRAb, clinical symptoms were used for diagnoses. As regards this clonotype: Antigen specificity is unknown.

Study findings and constraints: The model forecast ophthalmopathy, anticipating it by a median roughly 6.5 months before onset.

The receptor's source is a woman between 35 and 50 years old with Graves' ophthalmopathy. Sequenced sample: blood. V gene TRBV12-3 or TRBV12-4 combines with J gene TRBJ1-2; D not resolved. The CDR3 DNA is TGTGCCAGCAGTAAGGGTAGGGCCTATGGCTACACCTTC. This translates into CASSKGRAYGYTF.